The sequence of this T cell receptor (beta chain) was determined in a study of T-cell reconstitution after alpha-beta-depleted transplantation in children (dated by TCRdb to about 2016). Regarding the study in general: T-cell immune reconstitution after TCRalphabeta/CD19-depleted allogeneic hematopoietic cell transplantation in children was quantitatively tracked in the study by means of TCR repertoire profiling.

The treatment or condition tag for this specimen amounts to: allogeneic hematopoietic cell transplantation with graft depleted of TCRalphabeta T cells and CD19 B cells. The children who served as transplant recipients had been given grafts of TCRalphabeta/CD19-depleted allogeneic hematopoietic cells. Worth noting for this clonotype: Its antigen specificity is not known. The record has no base qualities; no much larger clone is one base away.

At the junction V is shortened by 0 bases and J by 4 bases, with 16 bases in between. From a lookup of the germline V gene, CDR1 and CDR2 are SGHDN and FVKESK. The CDR3 spans 17 residues, from the cysteine through the phenylalanine. CDR3 DNA only is kept here, 51 bases in frame from base 1. Beyond this particular receptor, the publication reports: Over the following months the frequencies of hyperexpanded clones went down, and after one year T-cell counts and TCRbeta diversity were mostly credited to newly produced T cells. The apparently early alphabetaT-cell count recovery about two months after transplant was reportedly dependent on only several hundred rapidly expanded clones derived from non-depleted graft cells. In some patients, the high TCRbeta diversity seen at day 60 was put down to recipient T cells and intrathymic progenitors that had survived conditioning.

The library was prepared using PCR. The instrument given in TCRdb is Illumina HiSeq 2500. TCR library preparation used molecular barcoding, with unique molecular identifiers applied to normalize quantification of the TCRbeta repertoire. The public reads were quality trimmed at Q25 with fastp and then assembled into clones with MiXCR by TCRdb, keeping productive beta chains. For every CDR3 protein sequence, its rows merge into one entry that carries the most common genes and DNA. This sample gives 500,000 to 650,000 distinct CDR3 sequences in total; roughly 13% of them show up just once. The top ten clonotypes cover about 2.2% of the sample.

The clonotype was recovered from a male patient younger than 18 who had a stem cell transplant for acute myeloid leukemia, so the T cells may come from the graft donor. The sequence links TRBV14 to TRBJ2-1; TRBD2 is a weak D gene call, 5 bases matching. Specimen: PBMCs, mostly from graft donor cells, collected 360 days after TCRalphabeta/CD19-depleted stem cell transplant. The CDR3 region has the sequence CASSQDQRRSHYNEQFF. The nucleotides read TGTGCCAGCAGCCAAGATCAGCGGCGATCCCATTACAATGAGCAGTTCTTC.